The 21 T cell receptor beta chains presented below share a single source sample, sequenced in a study of CD8 T cell repertoires and HIV-1 epitope variants (dated by TCRdb to 2019 to 2021). Preparation of the library involved the immunoSEQ multiplex PCR assay. This immuneACCESS table, as held by TCRdb, lists in-frame sequences with V and J called but not all clones. Of the missing ones, under half trace to an unresolved V gene in checked studies; the others have no known cause. A total of roughly 5,600 clones appear in this sample, about three fifths of them only once. Roughly 45% of the sample comes from the top ten. Antigens for these TCRs are unknown. The sample taken for sequencing was cultured CD8+ T cells derived from PBMCs. These receptors were obtained from a male donor with HIV.

The chain recombines TRBV19 with TRBJ1-5; D gene unclear. The germline CDR1 and CDR2 sequences are LNHDA and SQIVND (reference sequence). The germline V and J ends were trimmed by 5 bases and 2 bases, with 13 bases remaining between them. The CDR3 is 15 residues long. CDR3 in DNA: TGTGCCAGTAGTGTCGGGGAATGGGGCAATCAGCCCCAGCATTTT. Its protein is CASSVGEWGNQPQHF.

This chain joins TRBV13 and TRBJ1-5, with 7 bases identical to TRBD1. Germline V CDR1 and CDR2: PRHDT, FYEKMQ (reference sequence). The ends lost 0 bases at V and 6 bases at J; junction bases unmatched: 11. The length of the CDR3 is 17 residues. CDR3 DNA sequence: TGTGCCAGCAGCTTAGGCCCCTTCAGGGGGAGTGGTCAGCCCCAGCATTTT. Its translation: CASSLGPFRGSGQPQHF.

This chain links TRBV28 with TRBJ1-5, with D uncertain. Trimming took 10 bases from V and 2 from J, leaving 12 bases between them. The germline V gene has CDR1 MDHEN and CDR2 SYDVKM. This CDR3 comprises 13 residues. CDR3 DNA sequence: TGTGCCATACCGGGCCCGGGCAATCAGCCCCAGCATTTT. Protein: CAIPGPGNQPQHF.

This chain links TRBV7-1 with TRBJ2-7, with a possible D match to TRBD2 (6 bases). TRBV7-1 is an open reading frame, and its role is uncertain. V dropped 4 bases and J dropped 6 bases, with 10 bases sitting between them. The CDR3 length is 12 residues. The CDR3 sequence is CASSLRAGEQYF. CDR3 bases: TGTGCCAGCAGCTTACGAGCGGGCGAGCAGTACTTC.

This chain links TRBV19 with TRBJ2-1; D is perhaps TRBD2 (7 bases). The CDR3 is made up of 13 amino acids. Germline V gene data show CDR1 as LNHDA and CDR2 as SQIVND (reference sequence). The V end lost 7 bases, the J end lost 8 bases, and 15 bases lay between the germline ends. DNA for the CDR3: TGTGCCAGTAATGAGGGGGGGGATCATGAGCAGTTCTTC. Translation: CASNEGGDHEQFF.

The chain couples TRBV7-9 to TRBJ2-1, with D perhaps being TRBD1 or TRBD2 (7 bases each). Germline V gene data show CDR1 as SEHNR and CDR2 as FQNEAQ (reference sequence). The V gene lost 2 bases and the J gene lost 7 bases, with 15 bases spanning the gap. The CDR3 is made up of 15 amino acids. The CDR3: CASSLSLQGGNEQFF. CDR3 in DNA: TGTGCCAGCAGCTTATCTCTTCAGGGGGGGAATGAGCAGTTCTTC. Looking up the rest from reference TRBV7-9 and TRBJ2-1 gives the full variable domain: DTGVSQNPRHKITKRGQNVTFRCDPISEHNRLYWYRQTLGQGPEFLTYFQNEAQLEKSRLLSDRFSAERPKGSFSTLEIQRTEQGDSAMYLCASSLSLQGGNEQFFGPGTRLTVL.

This clone occurred a few times. This chain joins TRBV6-6 and TRBJ1-2; a possible D gene is TRBD1 (5 bases). Per germline, CDR1 MNHNY and CDR2 SVGAGI (reference sequence). The CDR3 is 12 residues long. V was pared by 9 bases and J by 2 bases, with 10 bases between. The CDR3 loop is CASWQGNYGYTF. As DNA, the CDR3 is TGTGCCAGTTGGCAGGGAAACTATGGCTACACCTTC.

V is TRBV7-8 and J is TRBJ2-7; D gene uncertain. This CDR3 region has 15 residues. Germline loops: CDR1 SGHVS, CDR2 FQNEAQ. The V gene lost 5 bases and the J gene lost 1 base, with 15 bases spanning the gap. The chain's CDR3 is CASSPRPGLSYEQYF. CDR3 nucleotides: TGTGCCAGCAGCCCGCGTCCAGGCCTATCCTACGAGCAGTACTTC.

The genes are TRBV29-1 and TRBJ2-7, with TRBD1 as a possible D gene (5 bases). The CDR3 totals 11 residues. V shed 5 bases and J shed 1 base, with 6 bases lying between them. Germline V CDR1 and CDR2: SQVTM, ANQGSEA. CDR3 loop: CSVQGSYEQYF. The CDR3 nucleotides read TGCAGCGTTCAGGGATCCTACGAGCAGTACTTC.

The chain recombines TRBV11-2 with TRBJ1-1; the D gene is possibly TRBD1 (5 bases). The CDR3 is 15 amino acids. Germline V CDR1 and CDR2: SGHAT, FQNNGV. V was shortened by 0 bases and J by 5 bases, with 13 bases between the two germline ends. CDR3 region: CASSLDWQGRTEAFF. The CDR3 DNA sequence: TGTGCCAGCAGCTTAGATTGGCAGGGAAGGACTGAAGCTTTCTTT. The whole variable domain, remainder taken from reference TRBV11-2 and TRBJ1-1, is EAGVAQSPRYKIIEKRQSVAFWCNPISGHATLYWYQQILGQGPKLLIQFQNNGVVDDSQLPKDRFSAERLKGVDSTLKIQPAKLEDSAVYLCASSLDWQGRTEAFFGQGTRLTVV.

The CDR3: CAIRFGPEQGEGTEAFF. The CDR3, as DNA: TGTGCCATCAGATTCGGCCCTGAACAGGGGGAAGGTACTGAAGCTTTCTTT. The rearrangement links TRBV10-3 to TRBJ1-1; 8 bases map to TRBD1. Per the germline V gene, CDR1 is ENHRY and CDR2 is SYGVKD. The CDR3 covers 17 residues. The V and J ends lost 6 bases and 5 bases, in that order; junction bases with no gene match: 17.

The chain recombines TRBV4-1 with TRBJ2-1, with 8 bases matching TRBD1. This CDR3 is built from 16 residues. CDR1 is MGHRA and CDR2 is YSYEKL in the germline V gene. The V and J ends lost 4 bases and 0 bases, in that order; junction bases with no gene match: 5. CDR3 sequence (DNA): TGCGCCAGCAGCCCTGACAGGGGTAGCTCCTACAATGAGCAGTTCTTC. This sequence encodes CASSPDRGSSYNEQFF.

This chain connects TRBV11-2 to TRBJ2-2; 7 nucleotides agree with TRBD1. With 0 bases clipped from V and 3 bases from J, the junction kept 4 bases outside the gene matches. The CDR3 loop spans 16 amino acids. Germline V gene lookup returns CDR1 SGHAT and CDR2 FQNNGV. CDR3 region: CASSLEVQGYTGELFF. Written as DNA, the CDR3 is TGTGCCAGCAGCTTAGAAGTACAGGGGTACACCGGGGAGCTGTTTTTT.

This clone appeared a few times. The V call is TRBV19, the J call TRBJ1-2; D is undetermined. Germline loops: CDR1 LNHDA, CDR2 SQIVND (reference sequence). The CDR3 sequence is 14 residues long. Trimming cost V 2 bases and J 4 bases, with 11 bases left between them. The CDR3 DNA reads as TGTGCCAGTAGTATATTCGGGGTCTCCTATGGCTACACCTTC. Translating it yields CASSIFGVSYGYTF.

V usage is TRBV30 and J usage is TRBJ2-1; 8 bases are a match to TRBD2. This CDR3 is built from 14 residues. The V gene end was trimmed by 5 bases and the J gene end by 9 bases; junction bases not matched to a gene: 12. From germline, CDR1 is GTSNPN and CDR2 SVGIG (reference sequence). CDR3: CAWEHPGGPGEQFF. The CDR3 DNA follows: TGTGCCTGGGAGCACCCGGGGGGGCCGGGTGAGCAGTTCTTC.

Within the sample, this clone is medium-sized. The genes are TRBV9 and TRBJ2-7; 9 bases match TRBD2. The ends lost 5 bases at V and 5 bases at J; junction bases unmatched: 8. Germline V lookup: CDR1 SGDLS, CDR2 YYNGEE. The CDR3 extends over 14 amino acids. In nucleotides, the CDR3 is TGTGCCAGCAGTGGTGGCGGGGGGGCTGACGAGCAGTACTTC. Amino acids: CASSGGGGADEQYF. Full variable domain (remainder filled in from reference TRBV9 and TRBJ2-7): DSGVTQTPKHLITATGQRVTLRCSPRSGDLSVYWYQQSLDQGLQFLIQYYNGEERAKGNILERFSAQQFPDLHSELNLSSLELGDSALYFCASSGGGGADEQYFGPGTRLTVT.

The V call is TRBV27, the J call TRBJ2-7; the D gene could be TRBD1 or TRBD2 (7 bases each). Trimming pared 7 bases from V and 3 bases from J, leaving 19 bases between. The CDR3 has 15 residues. Germline V lookup: CDR1 MNHEY, CDR2 SMNVEV (reference sequence). CDR3: CASTPGGDSNYEQYF. As DNA, the CDR3 is TGTGCCAGCACTCCTGGGGGGGACAGCAACTACGAGCAGTACTTC.

J is TRBJ2-2 and V is TRBV28; 11 nucleotides match TRBD2. The V gene end was trimmed by 4 bases and the J gene end by 4 bases; junction bases not matched to a gene: 2. The CDR3 extends over 15 amino acids. Germline CDR1 MDHEN, CDR2 SYDVKM. This chain's CDR3 is CASSSGLAVTGELFF. In DNA, the CDR3 is TGTGCCAGCAGTTCGGGACTAGCGGTCACCGGGGAGCTGTTTTTT.

The chain employs TRBV11-2 and TRBJ2-1, with D possibly being TRBD2 (5 bases). V was trimmed by 4 bases and J by 1 base, leaving 11 bases between them. Germline CDR1 SGHAT, CDR2 FQNNGV. The CDR3 has 15 residues. The CDR3 DNA reads TGTGCCAGCAGCTGGAAAGCGGATTCCTACAATGAGCAGTTCTTC. It is translated as CASSWKADSYNEQFF.

This clone was observed a handful of times. J is TRBJ1-4 and V is TRBV9; D is possibly TRBD1 (6 bases). Germline assignment: CDR1 SGDLS and CDR2 YYNGEE. Trimming took 3 bases from V and 8 from J, leaving 17 bases between them. The CDR3 runs to 15 residues. The CDR3 sequence is CASSEGGDKAEKLFF. The CDR3 DNA reads as TGTGCCAGCAGCGAGGGGGGTGACAAAGCAGAAAAACTGTTTTTT.

The V gene is TRBV7-8, the J gene TRBJ1-1; D gene uncertain. Germline CDR1 is SGHVS and CDR2 is FQNEAQ. With 5 bases removed from V and 4 bases from J, the gap between germline ends came to 11 bases. The CDR3 sequence is 13 residues long. The CDR3 coding sequence is TGTGCCAGCAGCGCAACACAAAGCACTGAAGCTTTCTTT. This encodes CASSATQSTEAFF.